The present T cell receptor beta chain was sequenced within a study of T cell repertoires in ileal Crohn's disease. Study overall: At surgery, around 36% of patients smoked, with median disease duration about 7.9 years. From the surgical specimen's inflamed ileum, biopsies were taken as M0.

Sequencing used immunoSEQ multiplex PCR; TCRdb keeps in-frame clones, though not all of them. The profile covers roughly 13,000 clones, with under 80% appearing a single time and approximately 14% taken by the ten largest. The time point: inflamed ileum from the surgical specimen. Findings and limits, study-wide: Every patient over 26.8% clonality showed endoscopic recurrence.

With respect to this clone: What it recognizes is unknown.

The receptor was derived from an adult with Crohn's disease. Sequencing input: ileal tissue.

CDR3 sequence reads: CASSKGTNRNYNEQFF. Here the CDR3 DNA reads TGTGCCAGCAGCAAAGGGACTAATCGGAACTACAATGAGCAGTTCTTC. The V and J genes are TRBV5-8 and TRBJ2-1; TRBD2 matches at 7 bases. There are 16 residues in the CDR3. J gave up 3 bases and V 4 bases, and 10 bases lay outside the gene matches. Per germline, CDR1 SGHTS and CDR2 YDEGEE.